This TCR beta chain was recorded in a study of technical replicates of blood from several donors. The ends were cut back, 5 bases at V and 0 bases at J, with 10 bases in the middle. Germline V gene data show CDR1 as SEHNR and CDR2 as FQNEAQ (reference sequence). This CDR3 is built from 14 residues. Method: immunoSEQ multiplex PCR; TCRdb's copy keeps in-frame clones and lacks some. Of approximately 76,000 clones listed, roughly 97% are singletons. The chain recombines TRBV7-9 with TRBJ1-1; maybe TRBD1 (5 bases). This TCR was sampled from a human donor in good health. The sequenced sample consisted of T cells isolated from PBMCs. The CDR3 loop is CASSPPGVNTEAFF. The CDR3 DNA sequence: TGTGCCAGCAGCCCCCCGGGGGTGAACACTGAAGCTTTCTTT.